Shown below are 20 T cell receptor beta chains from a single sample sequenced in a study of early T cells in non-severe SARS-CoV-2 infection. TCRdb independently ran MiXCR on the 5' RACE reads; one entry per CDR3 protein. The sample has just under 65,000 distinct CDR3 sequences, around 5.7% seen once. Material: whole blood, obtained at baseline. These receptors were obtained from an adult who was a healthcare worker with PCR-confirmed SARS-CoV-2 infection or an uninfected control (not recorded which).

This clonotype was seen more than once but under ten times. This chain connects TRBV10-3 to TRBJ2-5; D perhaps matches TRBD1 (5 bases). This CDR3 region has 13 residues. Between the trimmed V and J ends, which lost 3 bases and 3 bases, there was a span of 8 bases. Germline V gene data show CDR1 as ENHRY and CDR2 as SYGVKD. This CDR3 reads CAISDPREETQYF. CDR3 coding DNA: TGTGCCATCAGTGACCCCAGGGAAGAGACCCAGTACTTC.

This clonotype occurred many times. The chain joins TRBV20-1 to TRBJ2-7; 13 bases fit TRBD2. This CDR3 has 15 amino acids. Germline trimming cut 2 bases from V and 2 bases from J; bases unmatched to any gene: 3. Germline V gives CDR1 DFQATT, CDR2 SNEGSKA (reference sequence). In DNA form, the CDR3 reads TGCAGTGCTAGACACGGGACTAGCGGGACCTACGAGCAGTACTTC. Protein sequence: CSARHGTSGTYEQYF.

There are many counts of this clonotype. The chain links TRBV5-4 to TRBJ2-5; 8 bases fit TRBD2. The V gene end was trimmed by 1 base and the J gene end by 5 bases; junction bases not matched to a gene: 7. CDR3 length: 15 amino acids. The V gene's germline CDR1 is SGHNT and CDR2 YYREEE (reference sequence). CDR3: CASSLKASGPETQYF. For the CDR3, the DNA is TGTGCCAGCAGCTTGAAGGCTAGCGGGCCTGAGACCCAGTACTTC.

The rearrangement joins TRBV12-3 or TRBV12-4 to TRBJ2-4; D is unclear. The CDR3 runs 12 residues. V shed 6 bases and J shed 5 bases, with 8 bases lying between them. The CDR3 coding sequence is TGTGCCAGCAGCTTCTCAGAAAACATTCAGTACTTC. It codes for CASSFSENIQYF.

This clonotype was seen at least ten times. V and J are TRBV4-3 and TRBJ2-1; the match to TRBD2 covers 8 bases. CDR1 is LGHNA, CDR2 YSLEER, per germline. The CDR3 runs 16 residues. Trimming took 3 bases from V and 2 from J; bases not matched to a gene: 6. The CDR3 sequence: CASSHGAGATYNEQFF. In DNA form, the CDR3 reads TGCGCCAGCAGCCATGGAGCGGGAGCCACCTACAATGAGCAGTTCTTC.

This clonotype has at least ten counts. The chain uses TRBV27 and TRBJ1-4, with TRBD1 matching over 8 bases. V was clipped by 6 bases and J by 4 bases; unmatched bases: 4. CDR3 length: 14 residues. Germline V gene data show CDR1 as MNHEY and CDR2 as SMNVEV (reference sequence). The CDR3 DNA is TGTGCCAGCAGAGGGACAGGCGGTAATGAAAAACTGTTTTTT. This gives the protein CASRGTGGNEKLFF.

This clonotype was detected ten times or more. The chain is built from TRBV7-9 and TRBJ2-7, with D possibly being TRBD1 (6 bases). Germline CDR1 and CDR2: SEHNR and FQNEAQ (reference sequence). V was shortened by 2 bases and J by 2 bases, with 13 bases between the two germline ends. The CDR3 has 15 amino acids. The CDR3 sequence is CASSLTFRTAYEQYF. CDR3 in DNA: TGTGCCAGCAGCTTAACTTTTAGGACAGCCTACGAGCAGTACTTC.

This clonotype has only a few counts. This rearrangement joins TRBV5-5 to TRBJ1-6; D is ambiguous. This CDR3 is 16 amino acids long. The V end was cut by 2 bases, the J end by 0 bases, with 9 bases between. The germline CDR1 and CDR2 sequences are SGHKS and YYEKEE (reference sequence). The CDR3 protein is CASSFQLSSYNSPLHF. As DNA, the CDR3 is TGTGCCAGCAGCTTCCAATTAAGCTCCTATAATTCACCCCTCCACTTT.

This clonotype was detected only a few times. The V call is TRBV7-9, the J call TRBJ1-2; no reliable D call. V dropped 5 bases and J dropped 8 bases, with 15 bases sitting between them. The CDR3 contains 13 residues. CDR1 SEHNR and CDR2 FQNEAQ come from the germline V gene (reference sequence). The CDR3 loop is CASSPGVRPGYTF. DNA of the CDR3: TGTGCCAGCAGCCCCGGAGTACGGCCCGGCTACACCTTC.

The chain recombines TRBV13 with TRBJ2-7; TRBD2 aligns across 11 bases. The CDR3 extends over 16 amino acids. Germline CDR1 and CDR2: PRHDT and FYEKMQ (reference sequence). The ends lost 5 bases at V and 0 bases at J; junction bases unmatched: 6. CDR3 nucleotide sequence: TGTGCCAGCAGCCCCAGACTAGCGGGACGCTCCTACGAGCAGTACTTC. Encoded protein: CASSPRLAGRSYEQYF.

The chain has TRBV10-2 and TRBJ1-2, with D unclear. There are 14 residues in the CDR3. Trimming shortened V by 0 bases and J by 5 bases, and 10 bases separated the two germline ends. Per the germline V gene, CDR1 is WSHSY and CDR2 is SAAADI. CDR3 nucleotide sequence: TGCGCCAGCAGTGAGTCGACGGGTAGATATGGCTACACCTTC. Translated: CASSESTGRYGYTF.

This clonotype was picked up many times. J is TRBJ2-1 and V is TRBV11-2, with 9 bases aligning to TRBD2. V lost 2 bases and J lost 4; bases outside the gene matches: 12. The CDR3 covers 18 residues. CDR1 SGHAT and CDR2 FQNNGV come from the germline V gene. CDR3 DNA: TGTGCCAGCAGCTTATTTTTTCGGCTAGCGGGGACTTACAATGAGCAGTTCTTC. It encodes CASSLFFRLAGTYNEQFF.

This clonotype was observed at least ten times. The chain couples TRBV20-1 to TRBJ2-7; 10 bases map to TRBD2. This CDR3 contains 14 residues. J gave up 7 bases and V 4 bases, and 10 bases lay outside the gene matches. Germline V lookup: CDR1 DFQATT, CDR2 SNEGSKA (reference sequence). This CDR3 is CSATSAGGPGEQYF. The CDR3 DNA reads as TGCAGTGCTACGTCAGCGGGAGGGCCGGGGGAGCAGTACTTC.

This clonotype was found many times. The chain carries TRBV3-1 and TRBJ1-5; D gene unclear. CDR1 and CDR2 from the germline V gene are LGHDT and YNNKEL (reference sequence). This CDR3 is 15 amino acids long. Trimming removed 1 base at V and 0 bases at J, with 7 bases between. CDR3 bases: TGTGCCAGCAGCCAAGCATCCTTTAGCAATCAGCCCCAGCATTTT. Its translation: CASSQASFSNQPQHF.

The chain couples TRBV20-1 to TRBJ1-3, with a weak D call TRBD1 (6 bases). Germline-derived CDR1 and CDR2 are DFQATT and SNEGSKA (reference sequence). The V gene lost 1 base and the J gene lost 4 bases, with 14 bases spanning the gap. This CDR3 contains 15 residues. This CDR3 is CSARANTGYGNTIYF. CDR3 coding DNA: TGCAGTGCTAGAGCTAATACAGGGTACGGAAACACCATATATTTT.

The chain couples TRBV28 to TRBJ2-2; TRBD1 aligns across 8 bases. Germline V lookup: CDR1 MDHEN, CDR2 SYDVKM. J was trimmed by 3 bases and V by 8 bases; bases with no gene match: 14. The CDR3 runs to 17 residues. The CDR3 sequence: CASGESGQGIDTGELFF. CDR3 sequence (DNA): TGTGCCAGCGGGGAGTCCGGACAGGGTATCGACACCGGGGAGCTGTTTTTT.

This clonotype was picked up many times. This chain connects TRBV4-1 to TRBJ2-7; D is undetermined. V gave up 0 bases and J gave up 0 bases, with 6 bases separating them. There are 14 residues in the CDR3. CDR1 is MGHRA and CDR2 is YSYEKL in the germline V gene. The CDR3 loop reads CASSQDDYSYEQYF. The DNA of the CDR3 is TGCGCCAGCAGCCAAGATGATTACTCCTACGAGCAGTACTTC.

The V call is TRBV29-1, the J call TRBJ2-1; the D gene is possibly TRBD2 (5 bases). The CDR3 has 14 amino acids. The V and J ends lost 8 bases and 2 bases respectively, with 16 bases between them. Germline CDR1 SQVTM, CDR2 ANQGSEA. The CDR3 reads CSTKLALPYNEQFF. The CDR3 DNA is TGCAGCACCAAGCTAGCACTCCCCTACAATGAGCAGTTCTTC.

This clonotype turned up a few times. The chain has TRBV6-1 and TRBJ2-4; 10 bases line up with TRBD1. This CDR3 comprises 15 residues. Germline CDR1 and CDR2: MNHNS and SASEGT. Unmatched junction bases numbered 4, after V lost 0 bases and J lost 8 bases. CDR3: CASSEATGGLYIQYF. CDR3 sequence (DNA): TGTGCCAGCAGTGAAGCGACAGGGGGCCTGTACATTCAGTACTTC.

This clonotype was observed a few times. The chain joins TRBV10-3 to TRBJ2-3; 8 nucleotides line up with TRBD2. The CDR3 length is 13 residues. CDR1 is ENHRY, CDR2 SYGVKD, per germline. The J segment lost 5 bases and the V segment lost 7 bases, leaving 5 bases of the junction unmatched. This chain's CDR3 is CAITRAGEDTQYF. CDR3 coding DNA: TGTGCCATCACTAGAGCGGGAGAAGATACGCAGTATTTT.